Reported below is one TCR beta chain. Its antigen is currently unknown. Only in-frame clones appear in the TCRdb table, and some are missing; sequencing was by immunoSEQ multiplex PCR. Of tens of thousands of clones in the sample, about 95% were seen once. The data are from a study of circulating and synovial CD4+ cells in juvenile arthritis. The study, taken as a whole, reports: T cell genome counts differed by at least an order of magnitude between CPL and CD4 samples.

Sequences were obtained from CD4+ T cells from blood. This receptor was taken from a human donor with juvenile idiopathic arthritis.

The CDR3 region has the DNA TGTGCCAGCATCCCCGGGGGGTCGGACACTGAAGCTTTCTTT. Amino acids: CASIPGGSDTEAFF. The chain couples TRBV5-4 to TRBJ1-1, with D perhaps TRBD1 (5 bases). Trimming took off 6 bases at V and 3 bases at J, with 15 bases between the two ends. Germline CDR1 is SGHNT and CDR2 is YYREEE (reference sequence). The CDR3 extends over 14 amino acids.